The source of this TCR beta chain is a study of monozygotic twins with inflammatory bowel disease. With regard to this clonotype: The antigen is not known.

The germline CDR1 and CDR2 sequences are SQVTM and ANQGSEA. The CDR3 has 14 amino acids. General study findings and limits: For IBD patients, clonotypes shared with others were fewer than for healthy twins, especially with disease activity.

TCRdb derives one entry per CDR3 protein from the 5' RACE reads, leaving out DNA. Its table records around 410,000 distinct CDR3 sequences. The material sequenced was blood. V is TRBV29-1 and J is TRBJ1-2; there is no DNA to check the TCRdb D call of TRBD1. The TCR originated in a human donor with ulcerative colitis or Crohn's disease, or a healthy co-twin of an affected twin (not recorded which). CDR3 in amino acids: CSGKHRGGVYGYTF.